These 32 T cell receptor beta chains came from one sample sequenced in a study of T cell repertoires in urothelial bladder cancer. Assay used: immunoSEQ multiplex PCR; TCRdb lists only in-frame clones, some missing. The table includes roughly 6,600 clones, over 55% detected once. The specimen was tumor-infiltrating cells from bladder cancer. Receptors originate from a human donor with urothelial carcinoma.

This chain uses TRBV7-3 with TRBJ2-6, with D maybe TRBD1 (6 bases). Trimming stripped 2 bases from V and 2 bases from J, with 10 bases between. The CDR3 length is 16 residues. Germline-derived CDR1 and CDR2 are SGHTA and FQGTGA. The DNA for the CDR3 is TGTGCCAGCAGCTTATCAGCAGGGGCTGGGGCCAACGTCCTGACTTTC. It codes for CASSLSAGAGANVLTF.

Concerning this clone: Other DNA sequences from this sample encode an identical CDR3 as well. The chain couples TRBV5-1 to TRBJ1-2; maybe TRBD1 (5 bases). Germline loops: CDR1 SGHRS, CDR2 YFSETQ. The CDR3 is 13 residues long. V shed 4 bases and J shed 2 bases, with 9 bases lying between them. The CDR3 sequence is CASSADSNYGYTF. The CDR3 nucleotides are TGCGCCAGCAGCGCTGACAGCAACTATGGCTACACCTTC.

The CDR3: CASSERGQTSPLHF. The DNA for the CDR3 is TGTGCCAGCAGTGAACGGGGACAGACTTCACCCCTCCACTTT. This chain joins TRBV6-1 and TRBJ1-6, with TRBD1 identical over 7 bases. Trimming cost V 2 bases and J 9 bases; bases outside gene matches: 4. Germline V gene data show CDR1 as MNHNS and CDR2 as SASEGT. CDR3 length equals 14 residues.

This chain joins TRBV2 and TRBJ2-1, with 10 positions matching TRBD1. The CDR3 runs 16 residues. Germline V lookup: CDR1 SNHLY, CDR2 FYNNEI. The V gene end was trimmed by 4 bases and the J gene end by 0 bases; junction bases not matched to a gene: 3. In DNA, the CDR3 is TGTGCCAGCAGTGCGACAGGGGGCCGCTCCTACAATGAGCAGTTCTTC. This sequence encodes CASSATGGRSYNEQFF.

The table lists this clone with a count of one. The chain joins TRBV18 to TRBJ2-1; TRBD2 is a possible D gene (6 bases). The germline V gene encodes CDR1 KGHSH and CDR2 LQKENI. The CDR3 is 12 residues long. Trimming shortened V by 4 bases and J by 7 bases, and 8 bases separated the two germline ends. CDR3 residues: CASSLGTNEQFF. CDR3 nucleotide sequence: TGTGCCAGCTCACTCGGGACTAATGAGCAGTTCTTC.

V gene TRBV15 combines with J gene TRBJ1-2; D is perhaps TRBD1 (5 bases). The V gene's germline CDR1 is LNHNV and CDR2 YYDKDF (reference sequence). Trimming left V 0 bases short and J 7 bases short, with 15 bases between. The CDR3 runs 15 residues. The CDR3 region is CATSREGKGLGGYTF. CDR3 coding DNA: TGTGCCACCAGCAGAGAGGGCAAGGGGTTAGGTGGCTACACCTTC.

The chain couples TRBV9 to TRBJ1-2; 7 bases map to TRBD1. The CDR3 sequence is 14 residues long. J lost 4 bases, V lost 3 bases, and 6 bases had no gene match. CDR1 is SGDLS and CDR2 is YYNGEE in the germline V gene. The CDR3 sequence: CASSAGQELYGYTF. CDR3 bases: TGTGCCAGCAGCGCAGGACAGGAACTCTATGGCTACACCTTC.

This clone has a handful of counts. This rearrangement joins TRBV9 to TRBJ1-2; 9 bases fit TRBD1. Germline loops: CDR1 SGDLS, CDR2 YYNGEE. After removal of 0 bases from V and 8 bases from J, the junction contained 20 bases not matched to a gene. CDR3 length: 19 amino acids. CDR3 DNA: TGTGCCAGCAGCGTAGCCGGCCCAAGGGACACAGGGGGCGTGCGAGGCTACACCTTC. The encoded protein is CASSVAGPRDTGGVRGYTF.

The chain has TRBV15 and TRBJ2-3; 8 bases are a match to TRBD2. CDR3 length equals 16 residues. Germline loops: CDR1 LNHNV, CDR2 YYDKDF (reference sequence). Trimming removed 0 bases from V and 2 bases from J; junction bases left unmatched: 4. The CDR3 region has the DNA TGTGCCACCAGCAGAGACCCGGGGGGGGCCACAGATACGCAGTATTTT. Its protein product is CATSRDPGGATDTQYF.

This clone was seen only once. The rearrangement uses TRBV7-8 and TRBJ2-1, with D unresolved. The V end was cut by 5 bases, the J end by 9 bases, with 23 bases between. CDR1 is SGHVS, CDR2 FQNEAQ, per germline. The CDR3 is 16 residues long. CDR3 region: CASSREPALDRGEQFF. The CDR3 coding sequence is TGTGCCAGCAGCCGCGAACCCGCTCTTGACCGCGGTGAGCAGTTCTTC.

The chain recombines TRBV28 with TRBJ1-4, with D maybe TRBD1 (6 bases). The germline V gene encodes CDR1 MDHEN and CDR2 SYDVKM. The V end was cut by 7 bases, the J end by 8 bases, with 11 bases between. This CDR3 is built from 12 residues. DNA for the CDR3: TGTGCCAGCAACAGGGCCGGGGAAAAACTGTTTTTT. Amino acid sequence: CASNRAGEKLFF.

The V call is TRBV10-2, the J call TRBJ2-3; possibly TRBD2 for D (6 bases). CDR1 WSHSY and CDR2 SAAADI come from the germline V gene. Trimming pared 7 bases from V and 0 bases from J, leaving 17 bases between. The CDR3 contains 16 residues. The CDR3: CASTRLGGRSTDTQYF. Written as DNA, the CDR3 is TGCGCCAGCACTCGCTTAGGTGGGAGGAGCACAGATACGCAGTATTTT.

This chain links TRBV4-2 with TRBJ1-1; tentatively, D is TRBD1 (6 bases). Trimming removed 1 base from V and 1 base from J, with 10 bases in between. The CDR3 extends over 15 amino acids. Per the germline V gene, CDR1 is LGHNA and CDR2 is YNFKEQ. CDR3 protein: CASSQVRTENTEAFF. In DNA form, the CDR3 reads TGTGCCAGCAGCCAAGTAAGGACAGAGAACACTGAAGCTTTCTTT.

This rearrangement joins TRBV13 to TRBJ1-3; D unclear. The germline V gene encodes CDR1 PRHDT and CDR2 FYEKMQ (reference sequence). Trimming cost V 1 base and J 2 bases, with 3 bases left between them. The CDR3 extends over 13 amino acids. CDR3 DNA sequence: TGTGCCAGCAGCTTAGTGGCTGGAAACACCATATATTTT. Its protein is CASSLVAGNTIYF.

In this sample, this clone turned up once. The chain is built from TRBV7-3 and TRBJ2-2; 12 positions match TRBD2. The V and J ends lost 4 bases and 3 bases, in that order; junction bases with no gene match: 3. From germline, CDR1 is SGHTA and CDR2 FQGTGA. The CDR3 is made up of 16 amino acids. CDR3 in DNA: TGTGCCAGCAGCTCTCTAGCGGGGGGGTACACCGGGGAGCTGTTTTTT. Protein: CASSSLAGGYTGELFF.

The chain recombines TRBV5-1 with TRBJ1-1; D unresolved. Germline assignment: CDR1 SGHRS and CDR2 YFSETQ. CDR3 length equals 16 residues. Trimming took 2 bases from V and 2 from J, leaving 16 bases between them. CDR3 region: CASSFREAGHNTEAFF. As DNA, the CDR3 is TGCGCCAGCAGCTTCCGGGAGGCTGGCCACAACACTGAAGCTTTCTTT.

This CDR3 is CASINGPTSDTQYF. CDR3 coding DNA: TGTGCCAGCATAAACGGACCCACCTCAGATACGCAGTATTTT. The chain links TRBV6-1 to TRBJ2-3; no clear D. This CDR3 is built from 14 residues. Germline V gene data show CDR1 as MNHNS and CDR2 as SASEGT. Trimming removed 7 bases from V and 4 bases from J, with 15 bases in between.

The rearrangement links TRBV5-4 to TRBJ1-1; TRBD1 aligns across 9 bases. In germline, CDR1 is SGHNT, CDR2 YYREEE (reference sequence). After removal of 5 bases from V and 3 bases from J, the junction contained 5 bases not matched to a gene. CDR3 size: 14 residues. The CDR3 sequence: CASSRTGGYTEAFF. The CDR3 DNA is TGTGCCAGCAGTCGTACAGGGGGCTACACTGAAGCTTTCTTT.

The CDR3: CASSQDVSQGVLGSEQYF. The CDR3 nucleotides read TGCGCCAGCAGCCAAGATGTGTCACAGGGGGTTTTAGGTAGCGAGCAGTACTTC. V is TRBV4-1 and J is TRBJ2-7; 8 bases are shared with TRBD1. The V and J ends lost 0 bases and 6 bases, in that order; junction bases with no gene match: 16. The CDR3 totals 18 residues. Germline CDR1 and CDR2: MGHRA and YSYEKL.

In this sample, this clone turned up a few times. The chain joins TRBV2 to TRBJ2-7; 8 nucleotides agree with TRBD1. The CDR3 runs to 14 residues. The J segment lost 6 bases and the V segment lost 5 bases, leaving 9 bases of the junction unmatched. CDR1 is SNHLY, CDR2 FYNNEI, per germline. CDR3 loop: CASSFGQGLTEQYF. Written as DNA, the CDR3 is TGTGCCAGCAGTTTCGGACAGGGACTTACCGAGCAGTACTTC.

The chain carries TRBV28 and TRBJ2-5; tentative D call: TRBD1 (5 bases). V lost 9 bases and J lost 5, with 25 bases in between. Germline CDR1 reads MDHEN; CDR2 reads SYDVKM. The CDR3 loop spans 16 amino acids. The CDR3 DNA follows: TGTGCCAGTCAAAAGGGTCAGACAGATCTTTTGGAGACCCAGTACTTC. Encoded protein: CASQKGQTDLLETQYF.

V gene TRBV28 combines with J gene TRBJ1-1; D possibly corresponds to TRBD1 (5 bases). The CDR3 is 14 residues long. Trimming took 4 bases from V and 1 from J, leaving 10 bases between them. From germline, CDR1 is MDHEN and CDR2 SYDVKM. CDR3 protein: CASSWRGRNTEAFF. The CDR3 DNA sequence: TGTGCCAGCAGTTGGAGGGGACGGAACACTGAAGCTTTCTTT.

The chain employs TRBV2 and TRBJ2-1, with 9 bases matching TRBD2. CDR1 SNHLY and CDR2 FYNNEI come from the germline V gene. Trimming took 5 bases from V and 4 from J; bases not matched to a gene: 9. The CDR3 runs 16 residues. The CDR3 region has the DNA TGTGCCAGCAGTTTAAGCGGGGGGCAAAATTACAATGAGCAGTTCTTC. Its protein is CASSLSGGQNYNEQFF.

This clone has just one count. The chain has TRBV7-8 and TRBJ2-5; D not certain. This CDR3 region has 13 residues. Trimming stripped 2 bases from V and 3 bases from J, with 7 bases between. Germline CDR1 SGHVS, CDR2 FQNEAQ. The CDR3 is CASSLSIKETQYF. The CDR3 DNA reads TGTGCCAGCAGCTTAAGCATAAAAGAGACCCAGTACTTC.

In this sample, this clone is medium-sized. The chain recombines TRBV7-9 with TRBJ1-1; perhaps TRBD1 as D (6 bases). Trimming left V 5 bases short and J 1 base short, with 14 bases between. The CDR3 is 15 amino acids. Germline V gene data show CDR1 as SEHNR and CDR2 as FQNEAQ (reference sequence). This chain's CDR3 is CASSHPRGQNTEAFF. CDR3 in DNA: TGTGCCAGCAGCCACCCCCGGGGGCAGAACACTGAAGCTTTCTTT.

The V call is TRBV4-3, the J call TRBJ2-7; TRBD2 is a possible D gene (6 bases). Germline-derived CDR1 and CDR2 are LGHNA and YSLEER. V was cut by 6 bases and J by 5 bases, with 14 bases left in between. This CDR3 has 13 amino acids. The CDR3 here is CASSSGIGNEQYF. CDR3 DNA: TGCGCCAGCAGTAGCGGTATTGGAAACGAGCAGTACTTC.

The chain combines TRBV6-1 with TRBJ1-4; D gene ambiguous. The V end lost 2 bases, the J end lost 5 bases, and 6 bases lay between the germline ends. The germline V gene has CDR1 MNHNS and CDR2 SASEGT. CDR3 length: 13 residues. Here the CDR3 DNA reads TGTGCCAGCAGTGAACAGTTAAATGAAAAACTGTTTTTT. Translation gives CASSEQLNEKLFF.

The chain has TRBV5-4 and TRBJ1-2; D perhaps matches TRBD1 (6 bases). CDR3 size: 14 residues. V lost 3 bases to trimming and J lost 3 bases, with 12 bases between them. Germline V gene data show CDR1 as SGHNT and CDR2 as YYREEE (reference sequence). The CDR3 DNA reads as TGTGCCAGCAGCTACAGCGGGACATACTATGGCTACACCTTC. Translated: CASSYSGTYYGYTF.

CDR3 DNA sequence: TGTGCCAGCTCACCACGGGGTAATGAAAAACTGTTTTTT. It yields the protein CASSPRGNEKLFF. The J gene is TRBJ1-4, the V gene TRBV18, with no clear D. Between the trimmed V and J ends, which lost 1 base and 4 bases, there was a span of 4 bases. Per germline, CDR1 KGHSH and CDR2 LQKENI. The CDR3 has 13 amino acids.

The chain couples TRBV27 to TRBJ2-3, with D hard to call. With 4 bases removed from V and 6 bases from J, the gap between germline ends came to 11 bases. This CDR3 is 13 amino acids long. Germline V CDR1 and CDR2: MNHEY, SMNVEV (reference sequence). CDR3 protein: CASSSLSWDTQYF. The CDR3 coding sequence is TGTGCCAGCAGTTCCCTGAGTTGGGATACGCAGTATTTT.

The J gene is TRBJ2-3, the V gene TRBV11-2; D is possibly TRBD2 (6 bases). There are 15 residues in the CDR3. Trimming pared 5 bases from V and 0 bases from J, leaving 12 bases between. Germline-derived CDR1 and CDR2 are SGHAT and FQNNGV. The CDR3 reads CASSPTGVSTDTQYF. For the CDR3, the DNA is TGTGCCAGCAGCCCTACGGGGGTTAGCACAGATACGCAGTATTTT.

Only one count was recorded for this clone. J is TRBJ1-1 and V is TRBV6-5; no reliable D call. The CDR3 loop spans 11 amino acids. Trimming removed 5 bases at V and 11 bases at J, with 12 bases between. Germline V gene lookup returns CDR1 MNHEY and CDR2 SVGAGI. CDR3 bases: TGTGCCAGCAGTGAAGAACGGTCCGCTTTCTTT. This translates into CASSEERSAFF.